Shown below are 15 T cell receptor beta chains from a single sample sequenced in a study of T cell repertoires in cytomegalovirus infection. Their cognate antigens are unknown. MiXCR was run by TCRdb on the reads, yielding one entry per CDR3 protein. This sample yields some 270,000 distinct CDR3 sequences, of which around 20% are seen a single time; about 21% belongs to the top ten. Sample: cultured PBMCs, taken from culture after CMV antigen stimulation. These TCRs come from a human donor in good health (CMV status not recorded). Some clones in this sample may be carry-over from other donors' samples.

The CDR3 coding sequence is TGTGCCAGTAGCCAACAGGGGTCGGGGCAAAACTATGGCTACACCTTC. It codes for CASSQQGSGQNYGYTF. V and J are TRBV19 and TRBJ1-2, with 7 bases aligning to TRBD1. V dropped 6 bases and J dropped 2; count of bases not matched to a gene: 12. The CDR3 is 16 residues long. Germline V gene lookup returns CDR1 LNHDA and CDR2 SQIVND (reference sequence).

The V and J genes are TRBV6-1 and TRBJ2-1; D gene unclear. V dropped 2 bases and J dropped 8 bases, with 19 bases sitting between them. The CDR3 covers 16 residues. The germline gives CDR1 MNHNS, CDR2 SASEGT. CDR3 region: CASSEIVGAVQDEQFF. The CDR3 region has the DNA TGTGCCAGCAGTGAAATTGTAGGCGCGGTACAAGATGAGCAGTTCTTC.

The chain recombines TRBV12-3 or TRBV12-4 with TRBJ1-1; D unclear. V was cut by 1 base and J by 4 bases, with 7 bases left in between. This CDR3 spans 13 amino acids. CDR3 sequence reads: CASSLEVSTEAFF. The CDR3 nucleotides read TGTGCCAGCAGTTTAGAGGTTTCCACTGAAGCTTTCTTT.

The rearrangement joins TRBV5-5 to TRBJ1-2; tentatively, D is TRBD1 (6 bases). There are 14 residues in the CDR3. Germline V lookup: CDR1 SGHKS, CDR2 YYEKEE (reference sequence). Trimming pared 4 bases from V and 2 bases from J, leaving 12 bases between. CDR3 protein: CASSNPQGNYGYTF. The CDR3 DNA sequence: TGTGCCAGCAGCAACCCACAGGGAAACTATGGCTACACCTTC.

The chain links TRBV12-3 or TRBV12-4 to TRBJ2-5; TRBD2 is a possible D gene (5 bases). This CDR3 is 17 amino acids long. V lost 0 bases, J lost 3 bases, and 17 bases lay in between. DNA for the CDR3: TGTGCCAGCAGTTTAGCGGTTGATAGCGAGGGAAAAGAGACCCAGTACTTC. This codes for CASSLAVDSEGKETQYF.

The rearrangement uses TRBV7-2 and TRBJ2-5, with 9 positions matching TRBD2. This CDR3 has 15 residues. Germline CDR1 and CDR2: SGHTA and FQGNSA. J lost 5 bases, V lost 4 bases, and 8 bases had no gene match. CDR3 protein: CASSSSGDASETQYF. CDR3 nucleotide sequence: TGTGCCAGCAGCTCTAGCGGGGACGCCAGTGAGACCCAGTACTTC.

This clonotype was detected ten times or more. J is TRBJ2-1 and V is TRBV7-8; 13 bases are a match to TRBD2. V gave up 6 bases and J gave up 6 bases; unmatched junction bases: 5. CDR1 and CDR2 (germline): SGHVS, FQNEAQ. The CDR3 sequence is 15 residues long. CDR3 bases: TGTGCCAGCAGAGGACTAGCGGGAGTTAGCAATGAGCAGTTCTTC. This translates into CASRGLAGVSNEQFF.

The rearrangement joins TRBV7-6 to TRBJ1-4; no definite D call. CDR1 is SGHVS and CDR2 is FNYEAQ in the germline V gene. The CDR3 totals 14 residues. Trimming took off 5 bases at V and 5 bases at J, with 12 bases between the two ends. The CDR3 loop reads CASSRGDTNEKLFF. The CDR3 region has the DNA TGTGCCAGCAGCCGCGGCGATACAAATGAAAAACTGTTTTTT.

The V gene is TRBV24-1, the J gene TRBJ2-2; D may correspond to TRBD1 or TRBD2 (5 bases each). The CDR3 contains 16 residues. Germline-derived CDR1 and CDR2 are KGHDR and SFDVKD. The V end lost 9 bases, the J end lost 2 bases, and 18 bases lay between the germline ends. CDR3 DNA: TGTGCCACCCAGGACGCCTCGGGACCTAACACCGGGGAGCTGTTTTTT. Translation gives CATQDASGPNTGELFF.

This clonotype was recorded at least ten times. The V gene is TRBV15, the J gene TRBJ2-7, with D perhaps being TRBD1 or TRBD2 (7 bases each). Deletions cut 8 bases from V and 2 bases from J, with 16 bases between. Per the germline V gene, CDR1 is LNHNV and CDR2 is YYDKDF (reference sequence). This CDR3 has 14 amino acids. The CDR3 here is CATAQGGGAYEQYF. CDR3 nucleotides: TGTGCCACCGCCCAGGGGGGGGGCGCCTACGAGCAGTACTTC.

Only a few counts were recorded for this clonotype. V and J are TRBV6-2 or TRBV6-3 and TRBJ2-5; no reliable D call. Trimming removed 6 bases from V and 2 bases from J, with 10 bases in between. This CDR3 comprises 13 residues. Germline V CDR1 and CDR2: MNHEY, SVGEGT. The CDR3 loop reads CASRVYEQETQYF. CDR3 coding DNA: TGTGCCAGCAGGGTGTACGAACAAGAGACCCAGTACTTC.

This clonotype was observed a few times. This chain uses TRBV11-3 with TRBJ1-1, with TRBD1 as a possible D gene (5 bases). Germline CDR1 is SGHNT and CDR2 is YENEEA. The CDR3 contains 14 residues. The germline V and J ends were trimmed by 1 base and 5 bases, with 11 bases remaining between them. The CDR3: CASSLAGAKTEAFF. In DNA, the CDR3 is TGTGCCAGCAGCTTAGCCGGGGCTAAAACTGAAGCTTTCTTT.

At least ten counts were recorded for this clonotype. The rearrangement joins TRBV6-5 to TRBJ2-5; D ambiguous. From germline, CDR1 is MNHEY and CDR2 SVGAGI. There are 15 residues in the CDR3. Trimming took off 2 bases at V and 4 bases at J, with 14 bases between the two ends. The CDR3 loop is CASSYRDTIGETQYF. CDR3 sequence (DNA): TGTGCCAGCAGTTACCGAGATACAATTGGAGAGACCCAGTACTTC.

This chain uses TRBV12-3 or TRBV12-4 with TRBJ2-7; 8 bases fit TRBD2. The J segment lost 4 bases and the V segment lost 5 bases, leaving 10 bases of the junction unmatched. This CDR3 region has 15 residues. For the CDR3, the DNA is TGTGCCAGCAGTCCCGTCGGCGGGAGGTTTTACGAGCAGTACGTC. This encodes CASSPVGGRFYEQYV.

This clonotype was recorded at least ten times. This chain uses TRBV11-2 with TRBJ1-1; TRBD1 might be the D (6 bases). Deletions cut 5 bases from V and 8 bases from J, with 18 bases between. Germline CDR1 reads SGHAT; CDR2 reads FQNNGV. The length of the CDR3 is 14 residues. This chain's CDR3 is CASSLDRTALEAFF. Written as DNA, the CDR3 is TGTGCCAGCAGCCTCGATCGGACAGCCTTAGAAGCTTTCTTT.